The 2 T cell receptor beta chains listed next were all sequenced from one sample in a study of cytomegalovirus exposure and HLA in healthy donors. PCR primers comprised 60 Vbeta and 13 Jbeta primers. Clones were read by immunoSEQ multiplex PCR, and TCRdb kept only the in-frame ones, dropping some. Counted here are 150,000 to 200,000 clones, about three quarters occurring once; the ten biggest clones make up about 1.5%. Sequencing was carried out using PBMCs. The receptors come from a woman aged 25 to 39 in good health and CMV-seronegative.

J is TRBJ2-7 and V is TRBV28; D is possibly TRBD2 (5 bases). There are 14 residues in the CDR3. Germline CDR1 MDHEN, CDR2 SYDVKM. V was shortened by 4 bases and J by 5 bases, with 15 bases between the two germline ends. The CDR3: CASSSRTGRHEQYF. The CDR3 bases are TGTGCCAGCAGTTCTAGAACGGGAAGGCACGAGCAGTACTTC.

The CDR3 sequence is CASSLDPSRWETQYF. CDR3 sequence (DNA): TGTGCCAGCAGCTTGGACCCCTCGAGGTGGGAGACCCAGTACTTC. V gene TRBV5-6 combines with J gene TRBJ2-5; no clear D gene. With 0 bases removed from V and 5 bases from J, the gap between germline ends came to 14 bases. Looked up from germline, CDR1 is SGHDT and CDR2 is YYEEEE. The CDR3 contains 15 residues.